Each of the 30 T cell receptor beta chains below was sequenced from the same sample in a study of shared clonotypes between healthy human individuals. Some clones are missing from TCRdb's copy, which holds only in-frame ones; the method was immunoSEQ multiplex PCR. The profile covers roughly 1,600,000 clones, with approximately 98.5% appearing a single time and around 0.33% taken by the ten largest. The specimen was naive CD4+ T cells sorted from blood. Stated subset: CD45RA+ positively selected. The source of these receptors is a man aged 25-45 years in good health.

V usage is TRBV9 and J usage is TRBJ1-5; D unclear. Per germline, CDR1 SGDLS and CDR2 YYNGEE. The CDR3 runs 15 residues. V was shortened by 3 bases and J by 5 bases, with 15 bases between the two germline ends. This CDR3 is CASSGDPGGDQPQHF. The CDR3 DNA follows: TGTGCCAGCAGCGGAGACCCGGGAGGTGATCAGCCCCAGCATTTT.

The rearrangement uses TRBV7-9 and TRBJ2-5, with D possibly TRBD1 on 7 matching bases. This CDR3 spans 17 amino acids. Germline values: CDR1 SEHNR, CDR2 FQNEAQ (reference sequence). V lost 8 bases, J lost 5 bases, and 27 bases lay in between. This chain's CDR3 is CASLRQGLGGAHETQYF. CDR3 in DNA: TGTGCCAGCCTGAGACAGGGCCTTGGCGGGGCCCACGAGACCCAGTACTTC. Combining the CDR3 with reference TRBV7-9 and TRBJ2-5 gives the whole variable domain DTGVSQNPRHKITKRGQNVTFRCDPISEHNRLYWYRQTLGQGPEFLTYFQNEAQLEKSRLLSDRFSAERPKGSFSTLEIQRTEQGDSAMYLCASLRQGLGGAHETQYFGPGTRLLVL.

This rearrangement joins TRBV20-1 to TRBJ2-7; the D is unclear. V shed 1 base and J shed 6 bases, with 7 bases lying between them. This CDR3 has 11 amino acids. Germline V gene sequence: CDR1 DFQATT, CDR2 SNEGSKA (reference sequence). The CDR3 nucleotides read TGCAGTGCTAGAGGACATTCCGAGCAGTACTTC. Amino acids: CSARGHSEQYF.

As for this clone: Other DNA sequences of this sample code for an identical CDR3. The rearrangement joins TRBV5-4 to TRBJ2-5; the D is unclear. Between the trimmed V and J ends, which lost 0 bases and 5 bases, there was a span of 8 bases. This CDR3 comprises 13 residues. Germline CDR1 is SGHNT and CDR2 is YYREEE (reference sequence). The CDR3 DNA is TGTGCCAGCAGCTTGGGCGGTGGGGAGACCCAGTACTTC. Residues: CASSLGGGETQYF.

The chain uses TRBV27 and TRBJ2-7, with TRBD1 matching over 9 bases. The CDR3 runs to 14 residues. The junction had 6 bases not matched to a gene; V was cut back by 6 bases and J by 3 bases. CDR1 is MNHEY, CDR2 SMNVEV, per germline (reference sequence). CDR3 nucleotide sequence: TGTGCCAGCAGGAAACCGGGACAGGGCTACGAGCAGTACTTC. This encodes CASRKPGQGYEQYF.

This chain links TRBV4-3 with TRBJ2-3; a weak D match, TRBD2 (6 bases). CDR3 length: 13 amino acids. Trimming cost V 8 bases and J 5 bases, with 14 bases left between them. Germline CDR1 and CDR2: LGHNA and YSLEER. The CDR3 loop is CASGRRGGDTQYF. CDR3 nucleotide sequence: TGCGCCAGCGGTCGGAGGGGAGGAGATACGCAGTATTTT.

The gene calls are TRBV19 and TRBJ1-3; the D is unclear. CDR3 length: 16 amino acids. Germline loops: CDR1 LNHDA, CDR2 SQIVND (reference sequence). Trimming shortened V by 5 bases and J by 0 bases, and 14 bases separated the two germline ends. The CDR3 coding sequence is TGTGCCAGTAGTGCCCGAGACCGGAGCTCTGGAAACACCATATATTTT. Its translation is CASSARDRSSGNTIYF.

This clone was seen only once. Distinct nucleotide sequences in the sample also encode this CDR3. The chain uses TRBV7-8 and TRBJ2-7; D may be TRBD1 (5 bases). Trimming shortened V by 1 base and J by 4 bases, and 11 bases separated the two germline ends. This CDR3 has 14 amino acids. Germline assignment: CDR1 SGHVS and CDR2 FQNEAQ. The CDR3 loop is CASSLGQGIYEQYF. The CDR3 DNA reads TGTGCCAGCAGCTTAGGGCAGGGAATTTACGAGCAGTACTTC.

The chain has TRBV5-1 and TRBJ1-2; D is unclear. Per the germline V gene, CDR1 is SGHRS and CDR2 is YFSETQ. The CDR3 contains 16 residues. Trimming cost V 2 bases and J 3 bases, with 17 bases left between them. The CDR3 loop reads CASSFQLAGAYYGYTF. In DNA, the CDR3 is TGCGCCAGCAGCTTTCAATTAGCAGGCGCTTACTATGGCTACACCTTC.

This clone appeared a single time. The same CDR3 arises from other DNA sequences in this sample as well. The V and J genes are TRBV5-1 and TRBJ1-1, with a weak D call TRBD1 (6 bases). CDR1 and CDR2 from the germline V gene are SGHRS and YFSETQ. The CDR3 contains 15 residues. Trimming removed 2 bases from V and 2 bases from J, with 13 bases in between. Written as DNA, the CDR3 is TGCGCCAGCAGCTTACAGGGCCTACCTAACACTGAAGCTTTCTTT. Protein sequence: CASSLQGLPNTEAFF.

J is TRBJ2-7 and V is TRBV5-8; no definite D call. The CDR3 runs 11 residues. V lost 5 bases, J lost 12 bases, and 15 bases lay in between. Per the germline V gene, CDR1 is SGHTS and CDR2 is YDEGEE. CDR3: CASSPLPGRYF. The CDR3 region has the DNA TGTGCCAGCAGTCCCTTACCTGGCCGGTACTTC.

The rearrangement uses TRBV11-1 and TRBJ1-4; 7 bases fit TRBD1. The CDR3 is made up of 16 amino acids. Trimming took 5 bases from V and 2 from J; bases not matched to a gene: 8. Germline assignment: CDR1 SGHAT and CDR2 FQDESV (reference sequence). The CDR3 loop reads CASSEGQMTTNEKLFF. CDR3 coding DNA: TGTGCCAGCAGCGAGGGACAGATGACGACTAATGAAAAACTGTTTTTT.

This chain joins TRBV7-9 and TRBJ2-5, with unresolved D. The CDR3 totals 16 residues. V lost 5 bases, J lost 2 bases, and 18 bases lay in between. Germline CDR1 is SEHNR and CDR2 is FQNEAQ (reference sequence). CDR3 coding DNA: TGTGCCAGCAGCCTCCACCTCTCACTCCTACAAGAGACCCAGTACTTC. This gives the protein CASSLHLSLLQETQYF. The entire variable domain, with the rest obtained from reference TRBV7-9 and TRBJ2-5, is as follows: DTGVSQNPRHKITKRGQNVTFRCDPISEHNRLYWYRQTLGQGPEFLTYFQNEAQLEKSRLLSDRFSAERPKGSFSTLEIQRTEQGDSAMYLCASSLHLSLLQETQYFGPGTRLLVL.

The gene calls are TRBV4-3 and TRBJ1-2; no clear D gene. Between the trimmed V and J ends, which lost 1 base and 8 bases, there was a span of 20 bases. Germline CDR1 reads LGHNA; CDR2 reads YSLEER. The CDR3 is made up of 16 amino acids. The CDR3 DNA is TGCGCCAGCAGCCAAGTTGGTGCCAGGAGTCTCGGCGGCTACACCTTC. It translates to CASSQVGARSLGGYTF.

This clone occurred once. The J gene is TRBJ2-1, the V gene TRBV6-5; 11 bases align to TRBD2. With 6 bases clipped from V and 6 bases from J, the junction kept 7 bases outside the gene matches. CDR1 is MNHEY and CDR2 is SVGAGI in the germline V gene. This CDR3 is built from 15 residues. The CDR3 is CASSSPGTSGNEQFF. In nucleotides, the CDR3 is TGTGCCAGCAGCTCCCCAGGGACTAGCGGCAATGAGCAGTTCTTC.

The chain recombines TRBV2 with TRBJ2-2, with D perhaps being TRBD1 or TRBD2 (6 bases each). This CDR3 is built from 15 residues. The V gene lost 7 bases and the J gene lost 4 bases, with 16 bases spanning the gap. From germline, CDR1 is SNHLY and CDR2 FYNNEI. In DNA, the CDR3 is TGTGCCAGCAATAGGGGGGCCAGAATCACCGGGGAGCTGTTTTTT. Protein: CASNRGARITGELFF.

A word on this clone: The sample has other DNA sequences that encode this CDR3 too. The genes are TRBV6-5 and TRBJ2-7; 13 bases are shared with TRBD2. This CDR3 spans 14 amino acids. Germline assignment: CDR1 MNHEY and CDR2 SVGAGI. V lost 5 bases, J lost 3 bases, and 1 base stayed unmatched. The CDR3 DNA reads TGTGCCAGCAGTCGGACTAGCGGGAGCTACGAGCAGTACTTC. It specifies CASSRTSGSYEQYF.

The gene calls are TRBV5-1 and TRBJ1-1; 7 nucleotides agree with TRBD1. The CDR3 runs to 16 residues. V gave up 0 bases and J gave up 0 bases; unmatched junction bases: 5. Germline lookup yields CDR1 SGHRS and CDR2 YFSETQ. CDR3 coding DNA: TGCGCCAGCAGCTTGGGGTCAGGGGGAATGAACACTGAAGCTTTCTTT. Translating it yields CASSLGSGGMNTEAFF.

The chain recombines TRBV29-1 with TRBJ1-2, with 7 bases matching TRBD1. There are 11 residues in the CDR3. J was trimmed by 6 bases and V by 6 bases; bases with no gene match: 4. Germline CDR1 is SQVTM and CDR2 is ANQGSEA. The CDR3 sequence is CSVSQGNGYTF. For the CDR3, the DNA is TGCAGCGTGTCACAGGGGAATGGCTACACCTTC. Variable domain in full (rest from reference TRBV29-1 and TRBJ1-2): SAVISQKPSRDICQRGTSLTIQCQVDSQVTMMFWYRQQPGQSLTLIATANQGSEATYESGFVIDKFPISRPNLTFSTLTVSNMSPEDSSIYLCSVSQGNGYTFGSGTRLTVV.

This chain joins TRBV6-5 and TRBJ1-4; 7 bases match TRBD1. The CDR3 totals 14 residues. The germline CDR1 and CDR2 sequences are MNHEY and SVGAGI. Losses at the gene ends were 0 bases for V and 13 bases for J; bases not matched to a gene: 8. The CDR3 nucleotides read TGTGCCAGCAGTTACTCGAGTGACAGGGTGCGACTGTTTTTT. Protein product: CASSYSSDRVRLFF.

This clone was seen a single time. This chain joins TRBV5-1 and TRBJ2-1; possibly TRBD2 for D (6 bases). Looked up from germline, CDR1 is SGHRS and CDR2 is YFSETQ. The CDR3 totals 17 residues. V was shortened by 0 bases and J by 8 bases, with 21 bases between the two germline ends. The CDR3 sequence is CASSLGPSAGTGDEQFF. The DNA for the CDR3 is TGCGCCAGCAGCTTGGGGCCCAGTGCGGGGACGGGGGATGAGCAGTTCTTC.

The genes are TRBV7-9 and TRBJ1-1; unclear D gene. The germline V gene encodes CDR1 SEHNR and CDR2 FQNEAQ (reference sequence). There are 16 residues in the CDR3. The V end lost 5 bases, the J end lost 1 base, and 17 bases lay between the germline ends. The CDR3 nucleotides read TGTGCCAGCAGCGTAAGCCTAAGTAGGAGGAACACTGAAGCTTTCTTT. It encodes CASSVSLSRRNTEAFF.

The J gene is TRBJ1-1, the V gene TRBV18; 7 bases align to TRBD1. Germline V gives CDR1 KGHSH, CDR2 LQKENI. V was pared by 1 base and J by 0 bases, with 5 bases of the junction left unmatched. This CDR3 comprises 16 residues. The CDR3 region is CASSPLSGTVNTEAFF. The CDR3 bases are TGTGCCAGCTCACCACTCTCCGGGACAGTGAACACTGAAGCTTTCTTT.

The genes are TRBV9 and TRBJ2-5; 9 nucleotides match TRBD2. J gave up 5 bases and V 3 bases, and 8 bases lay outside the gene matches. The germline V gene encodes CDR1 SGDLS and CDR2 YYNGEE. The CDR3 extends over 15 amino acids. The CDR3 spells CASSGLAGDGETQYF. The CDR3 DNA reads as TGTGCCAGCAGCGGTTTAGCGGGAGACGGGGAGACCCAGTACTTC.

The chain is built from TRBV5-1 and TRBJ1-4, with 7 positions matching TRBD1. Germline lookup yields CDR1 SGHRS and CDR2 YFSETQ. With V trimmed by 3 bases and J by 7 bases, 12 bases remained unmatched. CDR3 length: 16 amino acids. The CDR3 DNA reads TGCGCCAGCAGCTCGGGACAGCCGACCGAGCCTGAAAAACTGTTTTTT. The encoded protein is CASSSGQPTEPEKLFF.

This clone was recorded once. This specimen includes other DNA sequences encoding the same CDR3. This CDR3 reads CATSRAGQTYGYTF. The CDR3 DNA sequence: TGTGCCACCAGCAGAGCGGGACAGACATATGGCTACACCTTC. The genes are TRBV15 and TRBJ1-2; 7 bases map to TRBD1. The CDR3 runs to 14 residues. The ends lost 1 base at V and 5 bases at J; junction bases unmatched: 4. CDR1 and CDR2 (germline): LNHNV, YYDKDF (reference sequence). The full variable domain, its missing parts supplied by reference TRBV15 and TRBJ1-2, is DAMVIQNPRYQVTQFGKPVTLSCSQTLNHNVMYWYQQKSSQAPKLLFHYYDKDFNNEADTPDNFQSRRPNTSFCFLDIRSPGLGDTAMYLCATSRAGQTYGYTFGSGTRLTVV.

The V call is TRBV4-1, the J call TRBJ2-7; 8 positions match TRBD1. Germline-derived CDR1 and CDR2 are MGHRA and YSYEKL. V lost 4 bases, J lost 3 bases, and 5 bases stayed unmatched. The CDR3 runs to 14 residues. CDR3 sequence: CASSRGQDFYEQYF. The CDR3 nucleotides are TGCGCCAGCAGCCGGGGACAGGACTTCTACGAGCAGTACTTC.

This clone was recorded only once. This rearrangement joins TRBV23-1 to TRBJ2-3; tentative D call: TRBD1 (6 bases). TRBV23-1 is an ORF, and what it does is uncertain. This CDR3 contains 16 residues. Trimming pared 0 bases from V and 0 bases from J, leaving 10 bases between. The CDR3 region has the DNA TGCGCCAGCAGTCAATCTGGGGGCCCCAGCACAGATACGCAGTATTTT. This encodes CASSQSGGPSTDTQYF.

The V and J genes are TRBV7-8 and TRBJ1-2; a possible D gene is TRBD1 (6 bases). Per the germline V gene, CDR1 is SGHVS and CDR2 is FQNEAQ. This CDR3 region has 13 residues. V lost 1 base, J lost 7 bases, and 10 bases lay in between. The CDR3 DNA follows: TGTGCCAGCAGCTTAGTTGCCAGGGGTGGCTACACCTTC. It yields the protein CASSLVARGGYTF.

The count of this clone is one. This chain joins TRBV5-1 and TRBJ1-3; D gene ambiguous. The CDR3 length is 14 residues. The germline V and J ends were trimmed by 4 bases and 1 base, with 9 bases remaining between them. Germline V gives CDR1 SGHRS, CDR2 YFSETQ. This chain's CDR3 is CASSAGVSGNTIYF. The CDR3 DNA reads TGCGCCAGCAGCGCCGGAGTATCTGGAAACACCATATATTTT.